A single T cell receptor (beta chain) is shown here with its context. Germline V gene sequence: CDR1 MGHRA, CDR2 YSYEKL. The CDR3 runs to 18 residues. The V gene lost 4 bases and the J gene lost 5 bases, with 26 bases spanning the gap. The sample comes from a study of shared clonotypes between healthy human individuals. Clones were sequenced by immunoSEQ multiplex PCR, and TCRdb holds only the in-frame ones, with some missing. The sample has about 2.4 million clones, approximately 94% seen once. The sequencing input was naive CD4+ T cells from PBMCs. Subset described: CD45RA+ positively selected. The sequence was obtained from a man aged 18-30 years in good health. Some clones in this sample may be carry-over from other donors' samples. The rearrangement uses TRBV4-1 and TRBJ1-2; D call uncertain. The CDR3: CASSPQPLEADLSYGYTF. CDR3 bases: TGCGCCAGCAGCCCACAACCTTTAGAGGCCGACCTTTCTTATGGCTACACCTTC.